Below, 8 T cell receptor beta chains from the same sample are listed, as sequenced in a study of blood T cell repertoires in COVID-19. The assay was immunoSEQ multiplex PCR, and TCRdb's table has in-frame clones only and misses some. In the table there are about 280,000 clones, approximately 85% of which are singletons. Sequenced sample: peripheral blood. Receptors were obtained from a man between 18 and 35 years old with active or convalescent COVID-19.

This clone was seen once. The chain is built from TRBV5-4 and TRBJ2-2; 10 positions match TRBD1. The CDR3 totals 14 residues. The trim removed 4 bases at V and 6 bases at J, leaving 3 bases unmatched. Germline CDR1 and CDR2: SGHNT and YYREEE (reference sequence). Here the CDR3 DNA reads TGTGCCAGCAGCAAGACAGGGGGCGCCGGGGAGCTGTTTTTT. This encodes CASSKTGGAGELFF.

The rearrangement links TRBV5-5 to TRBJ1-4; D is possibly TRBD1 (5 bases). Looked up from germline, CDR1 is SGHKS and CDR2 is YYEKEE (reference sequence). CDR3 length equals 14 residues. V dropped 4 bases and J dropped 8 bases, with 15 bases sitting between them. The CDR3 reads CASSLGQGREKLFF. Here the CDR3 DNA reads TGTGCCAGCAGCCTGGGTCAGGGTAGGGAAAAACTGTTTTTT.

The chain combines TRBV4-1 with TRBJ1-1, with 7 nucleotides matching TRBD1. The CDR3 has 15 amino acids. Germline loops: CDR1 MGHRA, CDR2 YSYEKL. Trimming at V came to 4 bases and at J to 3 bases, leaving 8 bases not matched to a gene. Here the CDR3 reads CASSPYRQGYTEAFF. In DNA form, the CDR3 reads TGCGCCAGCAGCCCCTACAGACAGGGATACACTGAAGCTTTCTTT.

The gene calls are TRBV27 and TRBJ1-5; perhaps TRBD1 as D (5 bases). The V and J ends lost 5 bases and 4 bases respectively, with 12 bases between them. This CDR3 is built from 14 residues. Germline assignment: CDR1 MNHEY and CDR2 SMNVEV (reference sequence). CDR3 nucleotides: TGTGCCAGCAGTAAGACCGACAGAAATCAGCCCCAGCATTTT. It codes for CASSKTDRNQPQHF.

The V call is TRBV24-1, the J call TRBJ2-1, with 8 bases aligning to TRBD2. V was pared by 4 bases and J by 0 bases, with 4 bases of the junction left unmatched. This CDR3 is built from 16 residues. CDR1 is KGHDR, CDR2 SFDVKD, per germline. The chain's CDR3 is CATSETGTSSYNEQFF. CDR3 coding DNA: TGTGCCACCAGTGAGACCGGGACTAGCTCCTACAATGAGCAGTTCTTC.

This clone was observed a handful of times. CDR3 DNA sequence: TGTGCCAGTAGTATAGAGGGCTCTACGACCCGGCCGCCCCAGCATTTT. This sequence encodes CASSIEGSTTRPPQHF. The rearrangement joins TRBV19 to TRBJ1-5, with unresolved D. V dropped 0 bases and J dropped 9 bases, with 18 bases sitting between them. Germline-derived CDR1 and CDR2 are LNHDA and SQIVND (reference sequence). This CDR3 spans 16 amino acids.

In regard to this clone: Other nucleotide sequences from this sample produce the same CDR3. The chain carries TRBV9 and TRBJ2-1, with a tentative D call TRBD2 (6 bases). V shed 2 bases and J shed 7 bases, with 10 bases lying between them. Germline V gene lookup returns CDR1 SGDLS and CDR2 YYNGEE. This CDR3 contains 13 residues. The CDR3 bases are TGTGCCAGCAGCGTCGGTGGGGGGAATGAGCAGTTCTTC. It translates to CASSVGGGNEQFF.

The chain is built from TRBV18 and TRBJ2-1; 12 bases line up with TRBD2. CDR3 length: 16 amino acids. V was clipped by 3 bases and J by 6 bases; unmatched bases: 6. Germline V gene lookup returns CDR1 KGHSH and CDR2 LQKENI. The CDR3 reads CASSPRTSGVSNEQFF. The CDR3 region has the DNA TGTGCCAGCTCACCCCGGACTAGCGGGGTCTCCAATGAGCAGTTCTTC.